This T cell receptor beta chain was identified during a study of cytomegalovirus exposure and HLA in healthy donors. Study findings and constraints: Many donors carried some public TCRs, although rarity characterized most TCR sequences. In the 120 or so validation repertoires, around 95% of cluster scores exceeded 0, per a later analysis.

The study drew the donors from its approximately 110-subject validation cohort, separate from the roughly 670-subject first cohort. Here immunoSEQ multiplex PCR was the method, and the copy in TCRdb shows in-frame clones only, minus some. The sample carries about 160,000 clones, 86% recorded once. Comment on this clone: Its antigen is not identified.

The TCR sequence derives from a woman aged 18-29 years in good health and CMV-seronegative. What was sequenced was PBMCs.

This CDR3 reads CASSQGGMRETQYF. CDR3 coding DNA: TGTGCCAGCAGCCAAGGAGGCATGCGAGAGACCCAGTACTTC. The genes are TRBV4-2 and TRBJ2-5; D uncertain. CDR1 is LGHNA and CDR2 is YNFKEQ in the germline V gene. Trimming removed 1 base at V and 4 bases at J, with 10 bases between. The CDR3 contains 14 residues.